The table lists the clone carrying this T cell receptor beta chain with a count of one. The data were obtained in a study of blood T cell repertoires in COVID-19. Looking at the study overall: PBMCs, B-cell-depleted T cells, or T cells were the source of the cDNA or gDNA that made up the material.

J gave up 5 bases and V 1 base, and 4 bases lay outside the gene matches. Per germline, CDR1 LNHNV and CDR2 YYDKDF (reference sequence). This CDR3 is 16 amino acids long. This table comes from immunoSEQ multiplex PCR, and its TCRdb copy is limited to in-frame clones, with some not included. The profile shows around 150,000 clones, roughly 80% of them singletons. This clonotype was obtained from a woman aged 40 to 50 with COVID-19, enrolled during active disease. V usage is TRBV15 and J usage is TRBJ1-6; 8 bases match TRBD1. Specimen: peripheral blood. Here the CDR3 reads CATSRGTGNNNSPLHF. Here the CDR3 DNA reads TGTGCCACCAGCAGAGGGACAGGGAATAATAATTCACCCCTCCACTTT.